Listed below are T cell receptor beta chains from one sample, sequenced in a study of CD8 T cells in ankylosing spondylitis. From the 5' RACE reads, TCRdb called clonotypes with MiXCR, one entry per CDR3 protein. The sample includes 250,000 to 400,000 distinct CDR3 sequences, roughly 12% of them seen just once. The sequencing input was blood, either unsorted or a sorted T cell fraction (not recorded which). These receptors were taken from a female donor with ankylosing spondylitis or in good health (not recorded which). CDR3s leave out the opening cysteine and the closing phenylalanine or tryptophan.

TRBJ1-2	TRBV28	ASSLHGGYT
TRBJ2-1	TRBV7-9	ASSLPGLAGDNEQF
TRBJ2-1	TRBV5-1	ASSLGQAEHF
TRBJ2-5	TRBV20-1	SASDPGRGTQY
TRBJ2-1	TRBV5-1	ASSLAGGTAYNEQF
TRBJ2-1	TRBV20-1	SGTNPGLAGFNEQF
TRBJ2-3	TRBV3-1	ASSQDVAAADTQY
TRBJ1-5	TRBV27	ASSAQGRGSNQPQH
TRBJ2-1	TRBV28	ASSPPDIRHEQF
TRBJ1-1	TRBV11-2	ASSPRWGNTEAF
TRBJ2-7	TRBV6-5	ASSYGGAETYEQY
TRBJ2-7	TRBV12-3/TRBV12-4	ASSPGGFPIKYEQY
TRBJ2-7	TRBV28	ASSPPGGPYEQY
TRBJ2-2	TRBV10-3	AISEQVNGTGELF
TRBJ2-2	TRBV6-6	ASTTKNTGELF
TRBJ2-5	TRBV2	ASSGARQRGKETQY
TRBJ2-1	TRBV12-3/TRBV12-4	ASSIGDRAGEQF
TRBJ2-7	TRBV7-2	ASSHLPGQGFYEQY
TRBJ2-3	TRBV5-1	ASKELGVGTDTQY
TRBJ1-1	TRBV7-8	ASSSAKGNTEAF
TRBJ2-3	TRBV3-1	ASSHDGQGLSDTQY
TRBJ2-1	TRBV11-2	ASRGWVVYEQF
TRBJ2-1	TRBV12-3/TRBV12-4	ASSFKSGMGRFYNEQF
TRBJ1-4	TRBV12-3/TRBV12-4	ASSWTGNLPQKLF
TRBJ2-2	TRBV20-1	SAPEGAHRTGELF
TRBJ2-2	TRBV27	ASSPQVRTGELF
TRBJ2-1	TRBV5-1	ASSIKHSSYNEQF
TRBJ2-1	TRBV28	ASTLSGTNYNEQF
TRBJ1-1	TRBV7-9	ASSLALINTEAF
TRBJ2-1	TRBV29-1	SVAAEIYNEQF
TRBJ2-7	TRBV7-8	ASSLGDRFSYEQY
TRBJ2-3	TRBV20-1	SARRWGPDTQY
TRBJ2-2	TRBV7-2	ASSLGLAGGSGELF
TRBJ2-1	TRBV7-8	ASSLVIAGTALHEQF
TRBJ2-1	TRBV20-1	CARDTGGEGLHNEQF
TRBJ2-3	TRBV20-1	SAQLAGTTDTQY
TRBJ2-4	TRBV12-3/TRBV12-4	ASSSTGTRNIQY
TRBJ1-1	TRBV19	ASSIRGSTEAF
TRBJ2-3	TRBV20-1	SAWFTDTQY
TRBJ2-5	TRBV7-9	ASSFRVKETQY
TRBJ1-1	TRBV27	ASGPLDRGPLREAF
TRBJ1-2	TRBV3-1	ASSQDNRKGGSYT
TRBJ2-2	TRBV7-7	ASSSSSGELF
TRBJ2-2	TRBV5-1	ASNYDGSPTTGELF
TRBJ1-5	TRBV5-5	ASSSPQLNQPQH
TRBJ1-2	TRBV7-2	ASSLEGRGAGYGYT
TRBJ2-7	TRBV27	ASSYDGSGFYEQY
TRBJ2-3	TRBV7-3	ASSLTASGLGGDTQY
TRBJ2-1	TRBV20-1	SARTGGGWNEQF
TRBJ1-3	TRBV20-1	SAHSQKTSGNTIY
TRBJ2-5	TRBV10-3	AISPGLAGFQETQY
TRBJ1-1	TRBV20-1	SATPTVNTEAF
TRBJ1-6	TRBV3-1	ASSHGGARNSPLH